This T cell receptor (beta chain) stems from a study of Graves' ophthalmopathy and Graves' hyperthyroidism. General study points: Prediction of ophthalmopathy progression reached roughly 70% sensitivity and around 72% specificity. Also, most clonotypes expanded in the thyroid above 0.001 frequency appeared in blood.

Amplifying from RNA transcripts, the study obtained TCR beta CDR3 regions. Scientists carried out first-round RT-PCR using HTBI primers and then a second-round multiplex PCR. TCRdb redid the calling of the multiplex PCR reads with MiXCR, one entry per CDR3 protein. Of around 400,000 distinct CDR3 sequences detected, under 25% appear once; the ten largest clones hold roughly 3%. This clonotype was found many times. What it binds is unknown. Certain patients were not enrolled. These were patients with other autoimmune diseases, uncontrolled infections, pregnancy or lactation. The diagnosis combined clinical symptoms, thyroxine, TRAb, thyroid ultrasound and orbital computed tomography scans. Material: peripheral blood. The sequence was collected from a woman younger than 35 with stable Graves' hyperthyroidism.

The CDR3 protein is CASSIDQQETQYF. CDR3 DNA: TGTGCCAGTAGTATCGACCAACAAGAGACCCAGTACTTC. V and J are TRBV19 and TRBJ2-5; D not certain. Germline V gene lookup returns CDR1 LNHDA and CDR2 SQIVND (reference sequence). The germline V and J ends were trimmed by 3 bases and 2 bases, with 7 bases remaining between them. The CDR3 covers 13 residues.